The 10 T cell receptor beta chains listed next were all sequenced from one sample in a study of cytomegalovirus exposure and HLA in healthy donors. It was with 60 Vbeta and 13 Jbeta primers that the PCR ran. Assay: immunoSEQ multiplex PCR; the TCRdb copy retains only in-frame clones and omits some. The sample has about 170,000 clones, 65% to 80% seen once; the top ten hold 3% to 3.5%. The sequencing input was PBMCs. The receptor source for this set is a woman aged 45-60 years in good health and CMV-seropositive.

The V and J genes are TRBV6-4 and TRBJ2-1; 11 positions agree with TRBD2. Germline CDR1 and CDR2: MRHNA and SNTAGT. V shed 3 bases, J shed 9 bases, and the junction held 10 bases outside the gene matches. The CDR3 has 16 residues. The CDR3 loop is CASSDRWSSGRSEQFF. As DNA, the CDR3 is TGTGCCAGCAGTGATAGGTGGTCTAGCGGGAGGAGTGAGCAGTTCTTC.

The genes are TRBV9 and TRBJ1-3, with no clear D. Germline V gene sequence: CDR1 SGDLS, CDR2 YYNGEE. CDR3 length: 17 residues. The germline V and J ends were trimmed by 5 bases and 4 bases, with 22 bases remaining between them. The CDR3 sequence is CASSPRGRSLGGNTIYF. The CDR3 bases are TGTGCCAGCAGTCCCCGCGGGAGGTCCCTGGGGGGAAACACCATATATTTT.

This clone was observed a few times. The genes are TRBV7-2 and TRBJ1-2; TRBD1 matches at 9 bases. Germline values: CDR1 SGHTA, CDR2 FQGNSA. The CDR3 is 14 amino acids. J was trimmed by 6 bases and V by 3 bases; bases with no gene match: 5. This CDR3 is CASSFGQGPDGYTF. The CDR3 DNA follows: TGTGCCAGCAGCTTTGGACAGGGGCCTGATGGCTACACCTTC.

The rearrangement uses TRBV11-3 and TRBJ1-1, with TRBD1 identical over 8 bases. Per germline, CDR1 SGHNT and CDR2 YENEEA. The CDR3 contains 14 residues. The V segment lost 0 bases and the J segment 5 bases; nucleotides outside the gene matches: 2. The CDR3 region has the DNA TGTGCCAGCAGCTTAGACAGGGGGCAAACTGAAGCTTTCTTT. Amino acids: CASSLDRGQTEAFF.

This clone was detected a few times. The rearrangement links TRBV30 to TRBJ2-6; no firm D call. The CDR3 totals 17 residues. Trimming pared 0 bases from V and 0 bases from J, leaving 12 bases between. The germline V gene has CDR1 GTSNPN and CDR2 SVGIG (reference sequence). CDR3 sequence: CAWSVEFKSSGANVLTF. CDR3 DNA sequence: TGTGCCTGGAGTGTGGAGTTTAAGAGCTCTGGGGCCAACGTCCTGACTTTC.

V and J are TRBV10-2 and TRBJ1-1; D gene ambiguous. CDR1 WSHSY and CDR2 SAAADI come from the germline V gene. CDR3 length equals 19 residues. V gave up 0 bases and J gave up 3 bases, with 23 bases separating them. In nucleotides, the CDR3 is TGCGCCAGCAGTGAGTCGAATAGGTTTGAGACGGAGGCCCACACTGAAGCTTTCTTT. This gives the protein CASSESNRFETEAHTEAFF.

The J gene is TRBJ1-2, the V gene TRBV7-2, with 9 bases that match TRBD1. CDR1 and CDR2 from the germline V gene are SGHTA and FQGNSA. This CDR3 has 14 residues. V lost 4 bases to trimming and J lost 7 bases; unmatched junction nucleotides: 7. The CDR3 DNA follows: TGTGCCAGCAGCTGGACAGGGGAGGTCGTTGGCTACACCTTC. It encodes CASSWTGEVVGYTF. Drawing the rest from reference TRBV7-2 and TRBJ1-2, the complete variable domain is GAGVSQSPSNKVTEKGKDVELRCDPISGHTALYWYRQSLGQGLEFLIYFQGNSAPDKSGLPSDRFSAERTGGSVSTLTIQRTQQEDSAVYLCASSWTGEVVGYTFGSGTRLTVV.

The J gene is TRBJ2-1, the V gene TRBV19; no definite D call. Germline assignment: CDR1 LNHDA and CDR2 SQIVND (reference sequence). V gave up 5 bases and J gave up 0 bases, with 11 bases separating them. This CDR3 region has 15 residues. This CDR3 reads CASSSGVSSYNEQFF. CDR3 DNA sequence: TGTGCCAGTAGTTCCGGAGTCAGCTCCTACAATGAGCAGTTCTTC.

This clone was counted between two and nine times. The junction departs from the called germline gene at one end, perhaps through a read error. This chain connects TRBV2 to TRBJ2-6; possible D gene TRBD1, 5 bases. CDR1 and CDR2 from the germline V gene are SNHLY and FYNNEI. This CDR3 is built from 17 residues. Written as DNA, the CDR3 is TGTGCCAGCAGTGAAGCGGCAGGGATATCTGGGGCCAACGGCCTGACTTTC. Encoded protein: CASSEAAGISGANGLTF.

The DNA for the CDR3 is TGTGCCTGGACACGGGTCATCTACAATGAGCAGTTCTTC. This codes for CAWTRVIYNEQFF. The V call is TRBV30, the J call TRBJ2-1; D is unclear. Trimming took 4 bases from V and 3 from J, leaving 10 bases between them. Germline CDR1 reads GTSNPN; CDR2 reads SVGIG (reference sequence). The CDR3 contains 13 residues.